This TCR beta chain is drawn from a study of CD8 T cells in ankylosing spondylitis. The CDR3 consists of 15 residues. The ends were cut back, 5 bases at V and 0 bases at J, with 11 bases in the middle. Germline-derived CDR1 and CDR2 are SGHVS and FQNEAQ. Using quantitative 5'-RACE with molecular barcodes, the authors made TCR beta libraries. TCRdb ran MiXCR on the 5' RACE reads and lists one entry per CDR3 protein. The sample has 200,000 to 250,000 distinct CDR3 sequences, under 8.5% seen once. Points from the study as a whole: In synovial fluid and blood from reactive arthritis, some motif variants were previously reported.

This clonotype was observed at least ten times. Antigen specificity is unknown. The chain couples TRBV7-8 to TRBJ2-1; D is unclear. Input material: blood, either unsorted or a sorted T cell fraction (not recorded which). The sequence was collected from a female donor with ankylosing spondylitis or in good health (not recorded which). CDR3 region: CASSHTESSYNEQFF. In nucleotides, the CDR3 is TGTGCCAGCAGCCATACAGAGAGCTCCTACAATGAGCAGTTCTTC.